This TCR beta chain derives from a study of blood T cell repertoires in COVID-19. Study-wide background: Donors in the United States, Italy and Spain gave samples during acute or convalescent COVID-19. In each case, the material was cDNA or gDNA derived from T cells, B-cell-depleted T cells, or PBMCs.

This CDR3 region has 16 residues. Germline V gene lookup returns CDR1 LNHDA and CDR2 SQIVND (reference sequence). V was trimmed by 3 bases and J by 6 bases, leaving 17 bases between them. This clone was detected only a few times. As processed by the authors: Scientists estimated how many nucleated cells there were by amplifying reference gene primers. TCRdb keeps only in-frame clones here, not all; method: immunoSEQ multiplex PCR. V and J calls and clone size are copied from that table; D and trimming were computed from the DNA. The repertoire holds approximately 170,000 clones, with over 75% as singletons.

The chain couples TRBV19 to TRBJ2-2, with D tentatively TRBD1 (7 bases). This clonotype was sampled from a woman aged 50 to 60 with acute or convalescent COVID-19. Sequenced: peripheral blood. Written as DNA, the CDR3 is TGTGCCAGTAGTATGGAGGGGGCCCGCCCCTCCGGGGAGCTGTTTTTT. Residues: CASSMEGARPSGELFF.